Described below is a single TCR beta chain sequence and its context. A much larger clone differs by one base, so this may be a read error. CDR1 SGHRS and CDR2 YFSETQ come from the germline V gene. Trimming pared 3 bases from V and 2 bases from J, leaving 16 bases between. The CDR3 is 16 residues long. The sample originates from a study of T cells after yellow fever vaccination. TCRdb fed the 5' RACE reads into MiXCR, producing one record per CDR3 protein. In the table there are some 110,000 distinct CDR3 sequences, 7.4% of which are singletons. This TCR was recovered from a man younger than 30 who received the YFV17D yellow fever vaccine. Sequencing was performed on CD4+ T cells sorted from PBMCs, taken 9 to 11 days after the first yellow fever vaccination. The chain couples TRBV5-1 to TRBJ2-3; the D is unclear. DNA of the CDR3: TGCGCCAGCAGCTCTGGTGCGCGGTCGATCACAGATACGCAGTATTTT. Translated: CASSSGARSITDTQYF.